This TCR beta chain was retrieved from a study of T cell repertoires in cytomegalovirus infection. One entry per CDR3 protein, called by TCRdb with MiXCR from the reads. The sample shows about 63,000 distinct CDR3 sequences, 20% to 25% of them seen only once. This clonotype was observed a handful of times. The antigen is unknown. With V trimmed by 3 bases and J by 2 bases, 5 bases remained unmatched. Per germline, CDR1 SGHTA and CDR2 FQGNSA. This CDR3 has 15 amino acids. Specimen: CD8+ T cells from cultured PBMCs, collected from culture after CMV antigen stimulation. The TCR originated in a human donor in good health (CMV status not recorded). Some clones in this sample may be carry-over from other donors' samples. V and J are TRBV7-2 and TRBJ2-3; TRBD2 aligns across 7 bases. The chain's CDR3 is CASSLSGAITDTQYF. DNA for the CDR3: TGTGCCAGCAGCTTGAGCGGGGCGATCACAGATACGCAGTATTTT.